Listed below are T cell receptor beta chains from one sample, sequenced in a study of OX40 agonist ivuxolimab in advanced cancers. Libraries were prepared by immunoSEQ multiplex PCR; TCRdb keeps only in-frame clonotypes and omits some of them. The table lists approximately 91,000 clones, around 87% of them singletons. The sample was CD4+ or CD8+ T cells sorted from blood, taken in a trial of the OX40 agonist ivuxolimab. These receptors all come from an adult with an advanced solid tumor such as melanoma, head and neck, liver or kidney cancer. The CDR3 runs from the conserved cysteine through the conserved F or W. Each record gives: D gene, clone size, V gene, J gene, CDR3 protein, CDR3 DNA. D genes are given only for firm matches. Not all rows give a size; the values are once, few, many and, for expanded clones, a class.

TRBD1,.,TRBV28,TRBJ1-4,CASSPPLGTGDKLFF,TGTGCCAGCAGTCCCCCCTTGGGGACAGGGGACAAACTGTTTTTT
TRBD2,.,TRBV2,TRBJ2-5,CASSVGLAGEETQYF,TGTGCCAGCAGTGTAGGACTAGCGGGAGAAGAGACCCAGTACTTC
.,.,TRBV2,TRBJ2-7,CASSDAALSYEQYF,TGTGCCAGCAGTGATGCGGCTCTCTCCTACGAGCAGTACTTC
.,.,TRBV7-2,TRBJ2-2,CASSLEGGSNTGELFF,TGTGCCAGCAGCTTAGAAGGGGGGAGCAACACCGGGGAGCTGTTTTTT
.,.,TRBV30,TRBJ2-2,CAWSRPGELFF,TGTGCCTGGTCTCGGCCCGGGGAGCTGTTTTTT
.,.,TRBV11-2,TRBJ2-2,CASTGTANTGELFF,TGTGCCAGCACCGGGACGGCGAACACCGGGGAGCTGTTTTTT
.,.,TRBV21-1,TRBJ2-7,CASSFPGYEQYF,TGTGCCAGCAGCTTCCCGGGGTACGAGCAGTACTTC
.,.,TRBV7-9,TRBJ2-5,CASSLNRETQYF,TGTGCCAGCAGCCTTAACCGAGAGACCCAGTACTTC
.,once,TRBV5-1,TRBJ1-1,CASSISPVEDTEAFF,TGCGCCAGCAGCATTAGTCCGGTTGAAGACACTGAAGCTTTCTTT
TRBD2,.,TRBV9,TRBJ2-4,CASSALAAGGTNIQYF,TGTGCCAGCAGCGCCCTCGCAGCGGGAGGTACAAACATTCAGTACTTC
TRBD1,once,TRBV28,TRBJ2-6,CASSPRQGLSGANVLTF,TGTGCCAGCAGTCCCCGACAGGGCCTCTCTGGGGCCAACGTCCTGACTTTC
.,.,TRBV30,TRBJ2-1,CAWSALRYNEQFF,TGTGCCTGGAGTGCTTTGCGGTACAATGAGCAGTTCTTC
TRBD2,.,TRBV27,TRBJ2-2,CASSSESGRITGELFF,TGTGCCAGCAGTTCCGAAAGCGGGAGGATAACCGGGGAGCTGTTTTTT
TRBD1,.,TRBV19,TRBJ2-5,CASSIGGQQQETQYF,TGTGCCAGTAGTATTGGGGGACAGCAACAAGAGACCCAGTACTTC
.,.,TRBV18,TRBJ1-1,CASSPLPTEAFF,TGTGCCAGCTCACCACTCCCTACTGAAGCTTTCTTT
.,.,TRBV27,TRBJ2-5,CASSLRGDGETQYF,TGTGCCAGCAGTTTACGAGGGGACGGAGAGACCCAGTACTTC
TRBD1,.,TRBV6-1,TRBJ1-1,CASSDHRGTEAFF,TGTGCCAGCAGTGACCACAGGGGCACTGAAGCTTTCTTT
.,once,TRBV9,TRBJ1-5,CASSVGSGANQPQHF,TGTGCCAGCAGCGTAGGGTCAGGGGCAAATCAGCCCCAGCATTTT
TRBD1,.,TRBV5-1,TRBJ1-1,CASSLDRGMNTEAFF,TGCGCCAGCAGCTTGGACAGGGGGATGAACACTGAAGCTTTCTTT
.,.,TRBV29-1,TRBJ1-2,CSVQTPNYGYTF,TGCAGCGTACAAACACCTAACTATGGCTACACCTTC
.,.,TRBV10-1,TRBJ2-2,CASSARGAANTGELFF,TGCGCCAGCAGTGCCCGTGGAGCGGCGAACACCGGGGAGCTGTTTTTT
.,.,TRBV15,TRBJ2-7,CATSRVAPPGYEQYF,TGTGCCACCAGCAGAGTTGCACCCCCTGGCTACGAGCAGTACTTC
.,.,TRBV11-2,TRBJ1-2,CASSLSSSGLGDGYTF,TGTGCCAGCAGCCTAAGCTCCTCGGGACTCGGGGATGGCTACACCTTC
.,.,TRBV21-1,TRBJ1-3,CASSKARWRTSGNTIYF,TGTGCCAGCAGCAAAGCGCGCTGGAGGACTTCTGGAAACACCATATATTTT
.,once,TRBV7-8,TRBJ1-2,CASSGVNYGYTF,TGTGCCAGCAGCGGGGTAAACTATGGCTACACCTTC
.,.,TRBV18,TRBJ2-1,CASSPGGKGERFYGNEQFF,TGTGCCAGCTCACCGGGCGGTAAGGGGGAAAGATTCTACGGCAATGAGCAGTTCTTC
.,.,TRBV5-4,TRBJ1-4,CASSLRQGRAEKLFF,TGTGCCAGCAGCTTACGGCAGGGGAGGGCTGAAAAACTGTTTTTT
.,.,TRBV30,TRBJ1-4,CACQQSEKLFF,TGTGCCTGCCAACAGAGCGAAAAACTGTTTTTT
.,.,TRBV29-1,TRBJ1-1,CSVEWGEAFF,TGCAGCGTTGAATGGGGTGAAGCTTTCTTT
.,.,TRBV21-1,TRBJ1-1,CASRHRGRGKAFF,TGTGCCAGCAGGCACAGGGGGCGGGGTAAAGCTTTCTTT
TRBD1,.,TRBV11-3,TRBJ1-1,CASRRNRGRRDTEAFF,TGTGCCAGCAGGCGAAACAGGGGACGGAGGGACACTGAAGCTTTCTTT
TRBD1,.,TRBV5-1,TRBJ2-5,CASSPTDRAAETQYF,TGCGCCAGCAGCCCGACCGACAGGGCGGCGGAGACCCAGTACTTC
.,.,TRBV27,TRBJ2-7,CASSPSRLAGRYEQYF,TGTGCCAGCAGTCCTTCCCGCCTGGCAGGGAGGTACGAGCAGTACTTC
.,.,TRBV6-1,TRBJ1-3,CASSTANSGNTIYF,TGTGCCAGCAGTACAGCAAACTCTGGAAACACCATATATTTT
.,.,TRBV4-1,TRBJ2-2,CASSQFSDLNTGELFF,TGCGCCAGCAGCCAATTTTCGGACCTGAACACCGGGGAGCTGTTTTTT
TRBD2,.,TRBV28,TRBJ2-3,CASSLAGDTDTQYF,TGTGCCAGCAGCTTAGCGGGGGACACAGATACGCAGTATTTT
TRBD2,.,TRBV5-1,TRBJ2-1,CASTGLAGGNEQFF,TGCGCCAGCACGGGACTAGCGGGAGGTAATGAGCAGTTCTTC
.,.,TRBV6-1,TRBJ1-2,CASSEVRTNYGYTF,TGTGCCAGCAGTGAAGTCAGGACGAACTATGGCTACACCTTC
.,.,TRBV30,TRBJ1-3,CAWTSGSSGNTIYF,TGTGCCTGGACCTCCGGAAGCTCTGGAAACACCATATATTTT
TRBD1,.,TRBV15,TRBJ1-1,CATSRETGFTEAFF,TGTGCCACCAGCAGGGAGACAGGGTTCACTGAAGCTTTCTTT
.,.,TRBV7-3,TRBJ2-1,CASSIIADSYNEQFF,TGTGCCAGCAGTATTATAGCGGACTCCTACAATGAGCAGTTCTTC
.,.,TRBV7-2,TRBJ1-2,CASSLAIAGVYGYTF,TGTGCCAGCAGCTTAGCAATTGCAGGGGTCTATGGCTACACCTTC
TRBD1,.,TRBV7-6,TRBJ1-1,CASSSTGAVNTEAFF,TGTGCCAGCAGCTCAACAGGGGCCGTGAACACTGAAGCTTTCTTT
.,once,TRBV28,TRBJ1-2,CASRPAQSGGYTF,TGTGCCAGCAGACCAGCTCAGAGTGGCGGCTACACCTTC
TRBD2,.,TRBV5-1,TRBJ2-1,CASNLVPGLAGGGNEQFF,TGCGCCAGCAACTTGGTCCCCGGGTTAGCGGGAGGGGGGAATGAGCAGTTCTTC